The rows below give T cell receptor beta chains drawn from one sample of a study of T-cell memory formation after mild COVID-19. TCRdb fed the 5' RACE reads into MiXCR, producing one record per CDR3 protein. Of about 400,000 distinct CDR3 sequences in the sample, less than 25% are singletons; the top ten hold approximately 14%. The source material was PBMCs or a T cell subset sorted from them (not recorded which). These receptors were collected from an adult woman who had mild COVID-19 (a few samples of this study predate the infection). Cell type and time point are not known. Each CDR3 is given with its conserved first and last residue.

cdr3_length | v_call | cdr3_aa
14 | TRBV5-4 | CASRENRGTGELFF
16 | TRBV25-1 | CASSEASGGDYNEQFF
15 | TRBV7-8 | CASSMLQGRAGELFF
16 | TRBV4-3 | CASSQDLRGSGYEQYF
15 | TRBV5-1 | CASSLINRGDAEQFF
14 | TRBV30 | CAWSVSGAYNEQFF
14 | TRBV11-3 | CASSSGLTLYEQYF
14 | TRBV4-2 | CASSQGSEIYEQYF
11 | TRBV29-1 | CSVLIPAGQYF
14 | TRBV6-5 | CASRSPGLLSEQYF
16 | TRBV7-2 | CASSWPPGSAGHEQYF
15 | TRBV5-1 | CASSLETSAVETQYF
17 | TRBV6-2/TRBV6-3 | CASSTSFRGGVGQPQHF
11 | TRBV29-1 | CSVEDRNEQYF
13 | TRBV29-1 | CSVEVEWDYEQYF
16 | TRBV5-1 | CASSLDGARGGYEQYF
16 | TRBV7-2 | CASSLVGGKGNQPQHF
13 | TRBV18 | CASSPASGYGQFF
14 | TRBV7-2 | CASEVGREWETQYF
15 | TRBV7-3 | CASSLTARGVNEQFF
12 | TRBV7-9 | CASSGATYEQYF
16 | TRBV9 | CASSHPLVSGANVLTF
12 | TRBV24-1 | CATSQVYNEQFF
14 | TRBV19 | CASSIGAANEKLFF
15 | TRBV4-3 | CASSQDQGRGYGYTF
14 | TRBV4-1 | CASSQASGPVELFF
15 | TRBV5-5 | CASSLVATRLQPQHF
15 | TRBV9 | CASSVEISSGNTIYF